This T cell receptor (beta chain) was found in a study of PD-1 blockade in classical Hodgkin lymphoma (dated by TCRdb to 2020 to 2022). Describing the broader study: To define a peripheral blood immune signature of response to PD-1 blockade in classical Hodgkin lymphoma, the study combined TCR beta sequencing with CyTOF. What the study reported, not specific to this receptor: Baseline TCR diversity was reported as lower in newly diagnosed patients than in healthy donors, and lower still in relapsed/refractory patients. The study was limited to a single clinical trial cohort, and causes of repertoire differences, possibly disease activity or prior therapy, remained undefined.

The Qiagen DNeasy kit was used to extract genomic DNA from unsorted PBMCs and from the negatively selected CD4+ and CD8+ fractions. TCR beta CDR3 regions were subjected to amplification by immunoSEQ multiplex PCR with primers that anneal to V and J segments. A synthetic immune receptor repertoire was used to minimize amplification bias, and any residual bias was removed computationally once sequencing was done. The paper's processing steps were these. Repertoire diversity was quantified as the Shannon entropy index using custom Python scripts. The unsorted, CD4+ and CD8+ repertoires were each analyzed separately, with the exception of combined analyses, where CD4+ and CD8+ sequences were merged in silico. TCRdb's version of the immuneACCESS table is confined to in-frame rearrangements and falls short of the full clone set. An unresolved V gene accounts for under half of the shortfall where checked; the remainder is of unknown origin. V and J calls and clone size come straight from that table; D and trimming were deduced from the DNA. The sample table records 20,000 to 25,000 clones; around 94% of these occur just once. The top ten clonotypes cover about 5% of the sample.

A word on this clone: It has no known antigen specificity. No base quality information exists; no much larger clone differs at one position.

CDR1 and CDR2 were assigned from the germline V gene (reference sequence) as PRHDT and FYEKMQ. V loses 0 bases, J loses 4 bases, and the germline ends lie 3 bases apart. CDR3 length: 13 amino acids, cysteine to phenylalanine. The retained sequence is limited to the CDR3, 39 bases, with the frame set at the first base. The meaning of the sample's time point label: newly diagnosed, previously untreated cHL patient sample. To serve as a comparison group for the relapsed/refractory trial patients, PBMCs were sequenced from patients with newly diagnosed, previously untreated classical Hodgkin lymphoma. Peripheral blood was collected in 8 mL Vacutainer Cell Preparation Tubes, from which PBMCs were isolated by centrifugation and then cryopreserved.

The sequenced sample was peripheral blood mononuclear cells (PBMCs). The receptor comes from a human donor with classical Hodgkin lymphoma. The chain joins TRBV13 to TRBJ2-2, with the D gene call left open. The DNA sequence is given as TGTGCCAGCAGCTTAGGCTCCACCGGGGAGCTGTTTTTT. This translates into CASSLGSTGELFF.